A selection of T cell receptor beta chains follows, all from one sample in a study of control samples from healthy donors and cancer patients. The table came from immunoSEQ multiplex PCR; TCRdb's copy has only in-frame clones and leaves some out. The repertoire has about 28,000 clones, roughly 91% of them found once; the top ten carry about 12%. The sample comprised PBMCs. The receptors were sampled from a man in his fifties or sixties with lung cancer. The conserved cysteine and the conserved F or W are not part of the CDR3 here. Rows give clone size only sometimes, using once, few, many, or a class for an expanded clone.

.	TRBJ1-2	TRBV9	ASSVDPGANGYT
.	TRBJ1-1	TRBV11-2	ASSLVSQGLIMNTEAF
once	TRBJ2-4	TRBV7-9	ASSPIGSNIQY
.	TRBJ2-5	TRBV3-1/TRBV3-2	ASSQDSETQY
.	TRBJ1-2	TRBV5-1	ASAPGTGTNTYGYT
.	TRBJ1-6	TRBV19	ASSPITGSSYNSPLH
.	TRBJ1-1	TRBV19	ASTDTGTANTEAF
.	TRBJ2-3	TRBV9	ASSVVVGTQY
.	TRBJ1-2	TRBV7-9	ASSLDNYGYT
.	TRBJ1-1	TRBV3-1/TRBV3-2	ASSQDGLFVSPEAF
.	TRBJ2-1	TRBV11-2	ASSLTGGNKYNEQF
.	TRBJ1-1	TRBV28	ASSLGGATEAF
.	TRBJ1-1	TRBV11-2	ASSLKNTEAF
.	TRBJ1-3	TRBV18	ASSQSQGPGNTIY
.	TRBJ2-7	TRBV2	ASTPRGGGSYEQY
.	TRBJ2-1	TRBV10-3	AIRTGTGPNEQF
.	TRBJ1-1	TRBV10-3	AIRNSQGYTEAF
.	TRBJ1-4	TRBV5-1	ASSQTAGSEKLF
.	TRBJ1-2	TRBV7-8	ASSPSGTGGYT
.	TRBJ1-1	TRBV5-4	ASSLVNAGHEAF
.	TRBJ1-4	TRBV13	ASSLRSGRVLF
.	TRBJ2-2	TRBV14	ASSRHSGSGGLNTGELF
few	TRBJ2-3	TRBV6-6	ASSLASGGAFDTQY
.	TRBJ2-2	TRBV2	ASSDGLANTGELF
.	TRBJ1-4	TRBV2	ASTWRANEKLF
once	TRBJ2-1	TRBV5-1	ASSLALSGANRGNEQF